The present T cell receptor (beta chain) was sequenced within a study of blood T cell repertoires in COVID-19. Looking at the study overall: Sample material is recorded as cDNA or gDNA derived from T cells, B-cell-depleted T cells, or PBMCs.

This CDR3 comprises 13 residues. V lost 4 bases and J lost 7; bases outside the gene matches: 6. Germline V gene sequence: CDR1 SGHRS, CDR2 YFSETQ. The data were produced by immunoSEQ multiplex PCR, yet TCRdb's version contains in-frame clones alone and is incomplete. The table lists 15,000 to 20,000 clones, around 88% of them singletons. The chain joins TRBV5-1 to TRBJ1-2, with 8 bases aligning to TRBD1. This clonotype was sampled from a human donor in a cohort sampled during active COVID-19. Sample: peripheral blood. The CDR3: CASSHGQGGGYTF. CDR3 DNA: TGCGCCAGCAGCCATGGACAGGGCGGTGGCTACACCTTC.